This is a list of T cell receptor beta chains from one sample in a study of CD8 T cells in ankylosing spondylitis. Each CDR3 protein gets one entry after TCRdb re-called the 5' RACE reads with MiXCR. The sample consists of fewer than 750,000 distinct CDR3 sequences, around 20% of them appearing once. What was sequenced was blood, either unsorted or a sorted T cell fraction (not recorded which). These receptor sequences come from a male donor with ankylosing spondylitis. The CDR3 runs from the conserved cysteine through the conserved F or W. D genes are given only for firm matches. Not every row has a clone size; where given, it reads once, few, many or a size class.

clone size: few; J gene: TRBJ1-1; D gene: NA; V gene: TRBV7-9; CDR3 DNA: TGTGCCAGCAGCTTTATAGGGGGCACTGAAGCTTTCTTT; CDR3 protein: CASSFIGGTEAFF
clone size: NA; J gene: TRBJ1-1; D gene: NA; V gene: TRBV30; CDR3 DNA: TGTGCCTGGAGTGGGGTGGGGCTGGGTCAGACTGAAGCTTTCTTT; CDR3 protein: CAWSGVGLGQTEAFF
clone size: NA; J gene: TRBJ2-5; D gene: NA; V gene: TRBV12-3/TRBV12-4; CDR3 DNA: TGTGCCAGCAGTTTTTGGCGGGGATTCAAAGAGACCCAGTACTTC; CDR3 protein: CASSFWRGFKETQYF
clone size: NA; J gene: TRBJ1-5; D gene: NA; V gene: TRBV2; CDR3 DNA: TGTGCCAGCAGTGAAGCCAGAATCAAGCCCCAGCATTTT; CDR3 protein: CASSEARIKPQHF
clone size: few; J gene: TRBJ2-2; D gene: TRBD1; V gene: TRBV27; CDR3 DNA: TGTGCCAGCAGTCGACAGGGGTCGGAGTGGAACACCGGGGAGCTGTTTTTT; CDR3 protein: CASSRQGSEWNTGELFF
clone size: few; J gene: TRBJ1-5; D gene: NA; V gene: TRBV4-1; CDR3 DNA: TGCGCCAGCAGCCACGGGCCAGGTAGCAATCAGCCCCAGCATTTT; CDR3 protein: CASSHGPGSNQPQHF
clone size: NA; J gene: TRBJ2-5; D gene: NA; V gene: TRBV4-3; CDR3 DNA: TGCGCCAGCAGCCAAGGACTTGAGGAGACCCAGTACTTC; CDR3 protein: CASSQGLEETQYF
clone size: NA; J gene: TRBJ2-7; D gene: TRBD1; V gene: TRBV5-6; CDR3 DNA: TGTGCCAGCAGCAGCTTAAACAGGGGCCTCTTACTGGAGCAGTACTTC; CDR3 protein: CASSSLNRGLLLEQYF
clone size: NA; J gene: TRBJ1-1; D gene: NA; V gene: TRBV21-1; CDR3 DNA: TGTGCCAGCAGCAAAGAAAACGGCCTGAACACTGAAGCTTTCTTT; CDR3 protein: CASSKENGLNTEAFF
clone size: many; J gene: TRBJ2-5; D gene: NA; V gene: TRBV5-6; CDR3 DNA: TGTGCCAGCAGCCATACTGACAGGAGCTTGGAGACCCAGTACTTC; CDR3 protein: CASSHTDRSLETQYF
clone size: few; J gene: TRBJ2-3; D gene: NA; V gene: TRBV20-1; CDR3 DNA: TGCAGTGCTAGAGATTTAGGCTACAGCACAGATACGCAGTATTTT; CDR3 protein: CSARDLGYSTDTQYF
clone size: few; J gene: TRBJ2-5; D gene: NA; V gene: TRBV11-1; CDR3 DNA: TGTGCCAGCAGTATTGGCAAAGAGACCCAGTACTTC; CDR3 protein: CASSIGKETQYF
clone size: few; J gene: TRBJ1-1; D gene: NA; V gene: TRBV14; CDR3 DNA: TGTGCCAGCAGCCAAGAAGGGGCCCGGAACACTGAAGCTTTCTTT; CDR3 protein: CASSQEGARNTEAFF
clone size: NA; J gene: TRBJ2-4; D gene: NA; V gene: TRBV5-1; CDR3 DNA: TGCGCCAGCAGCTTGAGGGTCGGGAGTGCCAAAAACATTCAGTACTTC; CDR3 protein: CASSLRVGSAKNIQYF
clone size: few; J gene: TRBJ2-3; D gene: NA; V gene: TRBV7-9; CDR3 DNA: TGTGCCAGCAGCTTTGAGGGGACGAGCACAGATACGCAGTATTTT; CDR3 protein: CASSFEGTSTDTQYF
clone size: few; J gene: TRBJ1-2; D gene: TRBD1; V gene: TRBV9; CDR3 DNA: TGTGCCAGCAGCGCTAATGGACAGGTCTCTAACTATGGCTACACCTTC; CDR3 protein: CASSANGQVSNYGYTF
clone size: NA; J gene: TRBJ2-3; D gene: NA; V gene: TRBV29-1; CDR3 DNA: TGCAGCGTTGAAGACGGCTATACTAGCACAGATACGCAGTATTTT; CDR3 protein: CSVEDGYTSTDTQYF
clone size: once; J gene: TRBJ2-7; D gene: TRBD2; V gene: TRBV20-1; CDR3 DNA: TGCAGTGCCCCGCTAGCGGTCCTCTCCTACGAGCAGTACTTC; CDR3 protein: CSAPLAVLSYEQYF
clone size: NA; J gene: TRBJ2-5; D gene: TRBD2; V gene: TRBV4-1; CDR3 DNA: TGCGCCAGCAGCCCAAGTAGGCTAGCGGCGGAGACCCAGTACTTC; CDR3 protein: CASSPSRLAAETQYF
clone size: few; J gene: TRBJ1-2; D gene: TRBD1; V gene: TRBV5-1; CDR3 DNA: TGCGCCAGCAGCCCGCGGGACAGGGGGTTAAACTATGGCTACACCTTC; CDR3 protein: CASSPRDRGLNYGYTF
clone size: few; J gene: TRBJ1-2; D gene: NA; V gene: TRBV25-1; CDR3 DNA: TGTGCCAGCACATACACGGATGGCTATGGCTACACCTTC; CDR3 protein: CASTYTDGYGYTF
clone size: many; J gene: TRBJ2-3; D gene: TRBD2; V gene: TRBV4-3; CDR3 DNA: TGCGCCAGCAGCCAAGATTCCGGACTAGCGGGAGGTTACACAGATACGCAGTATTTT; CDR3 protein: CASSQDSGLAGGYTDTQYF
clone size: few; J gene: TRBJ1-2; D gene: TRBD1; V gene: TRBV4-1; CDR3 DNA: TGCGCCAGCAGCCCCGACAGGGGGACTTGGGGCTACACCTTC; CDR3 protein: CASSPDRGTWGYTF
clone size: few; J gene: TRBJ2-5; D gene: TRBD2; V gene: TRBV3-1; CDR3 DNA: TGTGCCAGCTCTAGCGGGGGGGCTTTGGAGGAGACCCAGTACTTC; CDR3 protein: CASSSGGALEETQYF
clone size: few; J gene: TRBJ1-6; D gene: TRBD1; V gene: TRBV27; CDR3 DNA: TGTGCCAGCAGTTTAGGGCAGGGGGATGCGGCCCTCCACTTT; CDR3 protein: CASSLGQGDAALHF
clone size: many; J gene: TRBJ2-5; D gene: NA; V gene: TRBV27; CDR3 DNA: TGTGCCAGCAGTCCTAGGAGGGACCAAGAGACCCAGTACTTC; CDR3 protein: CASSPRRDQETQYF
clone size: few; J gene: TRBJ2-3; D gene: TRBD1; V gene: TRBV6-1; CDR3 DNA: TGTGCCAGCAGCCCGACAGGGGGAGCAGATACGCAGTATTTT; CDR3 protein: CASSPTGGADTQYF
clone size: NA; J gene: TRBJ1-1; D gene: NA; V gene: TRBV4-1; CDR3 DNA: TGCGCCAGCAGCCAAGCGGATCTGAACACTGAAGCTTTCTTT; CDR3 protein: CASSQADLNTEAFF
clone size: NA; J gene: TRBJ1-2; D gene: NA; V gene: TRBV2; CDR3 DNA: TGTGCCAGCAGCGATTTATTGGGGGCCAGCTATGGCTACACCTTC; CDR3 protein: CASSDLLGASYGYTF
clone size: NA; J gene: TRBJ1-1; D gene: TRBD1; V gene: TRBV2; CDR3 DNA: TGTGCCAGCAGTATGGACAGGGCGGGCACTGAAGCTTTCTTT; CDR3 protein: CASSMDRAGTEAFF
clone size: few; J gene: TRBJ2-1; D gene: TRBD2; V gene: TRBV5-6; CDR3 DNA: TGTGCCAGCAGCTTGATTGCGGGGGGGCGAAACAATGAGCAGTTCTTC; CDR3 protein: CASSLIAGGRNNEQFF
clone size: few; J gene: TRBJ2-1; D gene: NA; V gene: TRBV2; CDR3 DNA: TGTGCCAGCAGCGTGGGACCTTCATGGGAGCAGTTCTTC; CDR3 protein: CASSVGPSWEQFF
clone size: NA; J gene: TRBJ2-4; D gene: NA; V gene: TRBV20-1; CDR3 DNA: TGCAGTGCTGGTGGGAGCAGTGCGGACATTCAGTACTTC; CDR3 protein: CSAGGSSADIQYF
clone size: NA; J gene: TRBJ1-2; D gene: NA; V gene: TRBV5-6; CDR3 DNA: TGTGCCAGCAGCTTCGACAGTGACTATGGCTACACCTTC; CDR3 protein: CASSFDSDYGYTF
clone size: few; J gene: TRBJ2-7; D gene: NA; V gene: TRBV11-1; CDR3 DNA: TGTGCCAGCAGCCTCCGAAACCGTTCTAGGGACGTCTCCTACGAGCAGTACTTC; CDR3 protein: CASSLRNRSRDVSYEQYF